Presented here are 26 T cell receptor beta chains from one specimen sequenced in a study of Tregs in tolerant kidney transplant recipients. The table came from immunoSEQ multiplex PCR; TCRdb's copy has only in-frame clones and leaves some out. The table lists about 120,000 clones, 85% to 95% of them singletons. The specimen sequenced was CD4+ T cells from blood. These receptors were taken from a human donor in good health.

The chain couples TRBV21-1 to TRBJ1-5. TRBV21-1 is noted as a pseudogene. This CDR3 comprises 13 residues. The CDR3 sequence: CASIKGGNQPQHF. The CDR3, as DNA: TGTGCCAGCATAAAAGGCGGGAATCAGCCCCAGCATTTT.

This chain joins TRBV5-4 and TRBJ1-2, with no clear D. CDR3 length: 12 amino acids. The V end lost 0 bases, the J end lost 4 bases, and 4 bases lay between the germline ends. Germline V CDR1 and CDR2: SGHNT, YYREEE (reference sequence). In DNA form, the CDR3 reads TGTGCCAGCAGCTTGGAGGCCTATGGCTACACCTTC. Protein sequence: CASSLEAYGYTF.

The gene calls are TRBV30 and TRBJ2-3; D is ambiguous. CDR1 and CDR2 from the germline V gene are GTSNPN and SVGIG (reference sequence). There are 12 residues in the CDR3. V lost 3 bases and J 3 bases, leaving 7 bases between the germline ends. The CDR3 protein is CAWSRWTDTQYF. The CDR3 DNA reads TGTGCCTGGAGCCGTTGGACAGATACGCAGTATTTT.

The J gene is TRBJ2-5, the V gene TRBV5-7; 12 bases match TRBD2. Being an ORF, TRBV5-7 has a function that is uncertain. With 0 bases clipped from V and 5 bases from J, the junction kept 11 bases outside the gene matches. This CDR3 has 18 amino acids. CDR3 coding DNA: TGTGCCAGCAGCTTGGGGGTTGCACTGACTAGCGGGAGCGAGACCCAGTACTTC. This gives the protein CASSLGVALTSGSETQYF.

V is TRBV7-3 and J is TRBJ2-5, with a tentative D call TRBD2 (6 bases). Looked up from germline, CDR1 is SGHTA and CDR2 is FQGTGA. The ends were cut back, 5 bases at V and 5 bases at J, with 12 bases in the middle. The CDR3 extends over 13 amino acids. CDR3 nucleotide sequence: TGTGCCAGCAGCCGTGTAGGAGGGGAGACCCAGTACTTC. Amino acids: CASSRVGGETQYF.

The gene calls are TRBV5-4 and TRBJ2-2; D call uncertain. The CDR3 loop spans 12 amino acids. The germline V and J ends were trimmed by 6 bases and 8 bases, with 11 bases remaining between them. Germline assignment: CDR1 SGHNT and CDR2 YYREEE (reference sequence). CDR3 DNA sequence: TGTGCCAGCACCTGGTTAGGGGGGGAGCTGTTTTTT. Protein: CASTWLGGELFF.

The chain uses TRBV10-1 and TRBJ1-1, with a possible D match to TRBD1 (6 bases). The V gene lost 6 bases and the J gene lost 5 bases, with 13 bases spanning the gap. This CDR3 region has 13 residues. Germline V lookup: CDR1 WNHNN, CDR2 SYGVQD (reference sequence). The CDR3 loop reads CASRAGQHTEAFF. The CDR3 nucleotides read TGCGCCAGCAGAGCTGGACAGCATACTGAAGCTTTCTTT.

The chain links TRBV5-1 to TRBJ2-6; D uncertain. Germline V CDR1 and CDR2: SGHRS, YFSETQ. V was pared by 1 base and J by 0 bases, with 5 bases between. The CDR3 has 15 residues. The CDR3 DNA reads TGCGCCAGCAGCTTGACCGCCTCTGGGGCCAACGTCCTGACTTTC. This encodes CASSLTASGANVLTF.

CDR3 sequence reads: CASSIGGFGVLGTEAFF. The DNA of the CDR3 is TGTGCCAGTAGTATTGGAGGGTTTGGAGTATTAGGCACTGAAGCTTTCTTT. J is TRBJ1-1 and V is TRBV19; no definite D call. The germline V and J ends were trimmed by 3 bases and 4 bases, with 21 bases remaining between them. The CDR3 has 17 residues. Per germline, CDR1 LNHDA and CDR2 SQIVND (reference sequence).

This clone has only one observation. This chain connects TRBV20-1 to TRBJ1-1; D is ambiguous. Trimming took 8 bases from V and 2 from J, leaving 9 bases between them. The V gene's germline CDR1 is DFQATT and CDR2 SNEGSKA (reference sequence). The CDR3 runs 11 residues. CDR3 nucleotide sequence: TGCAGTATAAGGGCTAACACTGAAGCTTTCTTT. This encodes CSIRANTEAFF.

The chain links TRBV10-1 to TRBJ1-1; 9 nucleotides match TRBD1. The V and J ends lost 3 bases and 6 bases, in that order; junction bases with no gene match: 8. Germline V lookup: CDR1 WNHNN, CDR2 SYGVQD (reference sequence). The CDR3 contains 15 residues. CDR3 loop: CASSDPRTGEAEAFF. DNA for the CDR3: TGCGCCAGCAGTGACCCCCGGACAGGGGAAGCTGAAGCTTTCTTT.

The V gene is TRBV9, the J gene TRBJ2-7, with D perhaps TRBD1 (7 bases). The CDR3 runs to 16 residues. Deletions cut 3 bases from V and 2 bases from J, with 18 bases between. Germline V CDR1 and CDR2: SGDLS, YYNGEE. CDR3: CASSATPGGFAYEQYF. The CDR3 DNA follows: TGTGCCAGCAGCGCCACACCAGGGGGGTTCGCCTACGAGCAGTACTTC.

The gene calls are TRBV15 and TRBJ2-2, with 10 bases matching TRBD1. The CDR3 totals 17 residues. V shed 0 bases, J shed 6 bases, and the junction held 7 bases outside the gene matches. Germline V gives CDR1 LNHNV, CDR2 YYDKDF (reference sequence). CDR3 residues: CATSRDTDRGYSGELFF. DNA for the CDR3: TGTGCCACCAGCAGAGATACGGACAGGGGGTACTCCGGGGAGCTGTTTTTT.

The CDR3 is CAWSVAGEKLFF. The DNA for the CDR3 is TGTGCCTGGAGTGTAGCAGGGGAAAAACTGTTTTTT. The rearrangement links TRBV30 to TRBJ1-4; maybe TRBD1 (5 bases). Germline V gene data show CDR1 as GTSNPN and CDR2 as SVGIG (reference sequence). The V and J ends lost 0 bases and 8 bases respectively, with 7 bases between them. The CDR3 covers 12 residues.

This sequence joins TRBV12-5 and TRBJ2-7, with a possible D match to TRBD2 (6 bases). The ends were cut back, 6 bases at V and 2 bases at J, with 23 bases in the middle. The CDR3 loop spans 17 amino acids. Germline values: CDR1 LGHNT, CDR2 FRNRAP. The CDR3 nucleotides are TGTGCTAGTGGAGCCCGCGCGGGACGATACTCGACCTACGAGCAGTACTTC. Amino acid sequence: CASGARAGRYSTYEQYF.

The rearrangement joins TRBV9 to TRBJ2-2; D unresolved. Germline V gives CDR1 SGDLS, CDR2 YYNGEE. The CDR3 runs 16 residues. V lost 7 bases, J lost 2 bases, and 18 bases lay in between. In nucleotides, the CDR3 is TGTGCCAGCGGCCCATTTTCACAGTCAAACACCGGGGAGCTGTTTTTT. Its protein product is CASGPFSQSNTGELFF.

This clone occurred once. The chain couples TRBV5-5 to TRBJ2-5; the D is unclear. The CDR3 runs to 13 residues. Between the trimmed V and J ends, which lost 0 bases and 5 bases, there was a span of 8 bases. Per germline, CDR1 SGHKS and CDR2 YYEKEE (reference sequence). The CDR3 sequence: CASSLAPTETQYF. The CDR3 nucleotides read TGTGCCAGCAGCTTGGCGCCGACCGAGACCCAGTACTTC.

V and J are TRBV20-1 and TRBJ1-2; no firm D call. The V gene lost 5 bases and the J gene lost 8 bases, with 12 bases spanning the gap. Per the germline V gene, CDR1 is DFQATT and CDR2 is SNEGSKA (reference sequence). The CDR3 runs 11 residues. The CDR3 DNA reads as TGCAGTGCTTTCGTCTTGGAAGGCTACACCTTC. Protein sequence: CSAFVLEGYTF.

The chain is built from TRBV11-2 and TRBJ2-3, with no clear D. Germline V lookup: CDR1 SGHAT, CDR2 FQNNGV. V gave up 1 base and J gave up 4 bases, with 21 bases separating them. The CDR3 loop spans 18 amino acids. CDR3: CASSLAGQSGPKADTQYF. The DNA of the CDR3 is TGTGCCAGCAGCTTAGCCGGTCAATCTGGGCCGAAAGCAGATACGCAGTATTTT.

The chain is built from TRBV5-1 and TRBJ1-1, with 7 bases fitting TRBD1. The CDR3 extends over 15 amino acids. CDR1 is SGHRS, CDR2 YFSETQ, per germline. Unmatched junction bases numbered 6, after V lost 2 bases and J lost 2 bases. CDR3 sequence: CASSFTGVPNTEAFF. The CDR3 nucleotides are TGCGCCAGCAGCTTTACAGGGGTTCCTAACACTGAAGCTTTCTTT.

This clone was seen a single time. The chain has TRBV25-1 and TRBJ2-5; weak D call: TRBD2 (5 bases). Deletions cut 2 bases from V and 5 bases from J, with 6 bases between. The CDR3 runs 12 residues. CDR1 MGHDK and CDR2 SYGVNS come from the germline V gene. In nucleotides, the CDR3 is TGTGCCAGCAGTGAAGAGCGGGAGACCCAGTACTTC. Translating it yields CASSEERETQYF.

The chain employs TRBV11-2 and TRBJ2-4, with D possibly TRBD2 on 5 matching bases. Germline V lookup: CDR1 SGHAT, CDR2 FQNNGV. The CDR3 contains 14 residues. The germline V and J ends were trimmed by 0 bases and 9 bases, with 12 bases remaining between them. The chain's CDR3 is CASSLEVSEGIQYF. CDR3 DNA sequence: TGTGCCAGCAGCTTAGAGGTCTCTGAGGGCATTCAGTACTTC.

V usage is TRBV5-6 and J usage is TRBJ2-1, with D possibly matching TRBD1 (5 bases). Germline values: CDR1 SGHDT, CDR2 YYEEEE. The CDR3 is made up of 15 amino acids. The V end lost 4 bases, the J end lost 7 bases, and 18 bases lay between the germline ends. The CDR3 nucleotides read TGTGCCAGCAGCCCTTCTCCCCAGGGTGTGAATGAGCAGTTCTTC. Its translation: CASSPSPQGVNEQFF.

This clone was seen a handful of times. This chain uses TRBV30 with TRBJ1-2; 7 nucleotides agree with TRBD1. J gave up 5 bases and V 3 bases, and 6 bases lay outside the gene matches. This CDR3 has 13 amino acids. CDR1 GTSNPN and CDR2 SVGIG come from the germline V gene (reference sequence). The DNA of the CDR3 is TGTGCCTGGAGCCCCGGGACAGATTATGGCTACACCTTC. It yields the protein CAWSPGTDYGYTF.

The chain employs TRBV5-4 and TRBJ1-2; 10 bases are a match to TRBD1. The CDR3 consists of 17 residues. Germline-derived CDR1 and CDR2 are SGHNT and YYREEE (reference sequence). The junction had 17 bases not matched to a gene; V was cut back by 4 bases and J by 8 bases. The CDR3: CASSRPGQGYGVGGYTF. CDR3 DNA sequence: TGTGCCAGCAGCAGACCGGGACAGGGGTATGGGGTGGGAGGCTACACCTTC.

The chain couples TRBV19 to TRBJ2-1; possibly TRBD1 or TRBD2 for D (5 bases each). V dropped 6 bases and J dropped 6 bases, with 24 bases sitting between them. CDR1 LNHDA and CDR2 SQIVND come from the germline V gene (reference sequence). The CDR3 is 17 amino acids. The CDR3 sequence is CASSLNGAGTFSNEQFF. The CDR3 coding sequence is TGTGCCAGTAGCTTAAACGGGGCAGGGACCTTTTCCAATGAGCAGTTCTTC.